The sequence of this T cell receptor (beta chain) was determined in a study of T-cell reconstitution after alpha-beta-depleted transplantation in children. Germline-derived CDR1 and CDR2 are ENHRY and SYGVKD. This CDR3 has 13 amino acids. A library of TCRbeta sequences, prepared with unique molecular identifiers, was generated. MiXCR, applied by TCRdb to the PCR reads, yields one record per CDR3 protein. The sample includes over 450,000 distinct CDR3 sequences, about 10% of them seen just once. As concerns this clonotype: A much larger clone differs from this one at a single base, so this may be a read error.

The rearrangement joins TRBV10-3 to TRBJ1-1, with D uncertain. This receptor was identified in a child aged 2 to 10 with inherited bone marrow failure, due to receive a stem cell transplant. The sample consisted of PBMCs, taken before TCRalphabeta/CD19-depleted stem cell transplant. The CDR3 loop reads CAVSDDVDTEAFF. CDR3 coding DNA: TGTGCCGTCAGTGACGACGTAGACACTGAAGCTTTCTTT.